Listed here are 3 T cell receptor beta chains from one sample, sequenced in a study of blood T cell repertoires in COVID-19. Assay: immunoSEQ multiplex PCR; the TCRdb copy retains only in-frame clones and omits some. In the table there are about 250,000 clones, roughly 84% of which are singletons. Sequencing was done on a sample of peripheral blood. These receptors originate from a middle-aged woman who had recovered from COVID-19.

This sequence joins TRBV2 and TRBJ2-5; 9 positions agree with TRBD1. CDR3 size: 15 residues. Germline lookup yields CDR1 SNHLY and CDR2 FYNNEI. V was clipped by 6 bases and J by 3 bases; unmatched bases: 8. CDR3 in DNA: TGTGCCAGCAGCGGGGGACAGGGTGGCGAAGAGACCCAGTACTTC. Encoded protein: CASSGGQGGEETQYF.

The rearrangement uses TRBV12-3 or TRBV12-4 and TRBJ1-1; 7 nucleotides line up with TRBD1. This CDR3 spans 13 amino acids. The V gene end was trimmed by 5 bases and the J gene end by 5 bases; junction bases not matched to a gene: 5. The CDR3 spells CASSATGLTEAFF. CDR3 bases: TGTGCCAGCAGTGCGACAGGGTTGACTGAAGCTTTCTTT.

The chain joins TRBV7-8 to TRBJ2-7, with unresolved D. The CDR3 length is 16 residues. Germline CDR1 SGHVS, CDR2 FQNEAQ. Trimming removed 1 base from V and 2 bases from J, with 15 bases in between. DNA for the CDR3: TGTGCCAGCAGCTTAGATGAGTTAAGTTTGCCCTACGAGCAGTACTTC. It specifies CASSLDELSLPYEQYF.